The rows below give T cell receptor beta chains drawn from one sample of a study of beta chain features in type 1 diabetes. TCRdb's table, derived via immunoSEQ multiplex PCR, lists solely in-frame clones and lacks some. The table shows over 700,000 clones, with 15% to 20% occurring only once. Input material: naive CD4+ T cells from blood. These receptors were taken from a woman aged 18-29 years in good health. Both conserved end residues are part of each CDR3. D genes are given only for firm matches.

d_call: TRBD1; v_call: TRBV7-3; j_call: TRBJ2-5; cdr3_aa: CASSVGTGGIQETQYF
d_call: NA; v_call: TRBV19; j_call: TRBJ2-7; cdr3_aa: CASRNGHYEQYF
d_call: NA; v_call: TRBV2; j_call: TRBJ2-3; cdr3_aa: CASTPGVGTDTQYF
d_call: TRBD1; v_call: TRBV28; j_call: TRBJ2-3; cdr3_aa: CASSPGQNTDTQYF
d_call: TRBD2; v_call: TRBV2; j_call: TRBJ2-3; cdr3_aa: CASRTSGSTDTQYF
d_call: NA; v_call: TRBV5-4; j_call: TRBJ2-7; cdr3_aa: CASSLGGTQGSYEQYF
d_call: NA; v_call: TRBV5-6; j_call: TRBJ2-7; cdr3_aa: CASSLDFSYEQYF
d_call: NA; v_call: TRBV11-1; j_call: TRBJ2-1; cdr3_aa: CASSLVYNEQFF
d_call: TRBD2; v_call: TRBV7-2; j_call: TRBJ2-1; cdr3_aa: CASSLSSGGYGNEQFF
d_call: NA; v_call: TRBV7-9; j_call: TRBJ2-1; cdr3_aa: CASSLRRGEQFF
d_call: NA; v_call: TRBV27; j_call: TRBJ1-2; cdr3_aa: CASSRTPIANYGYTF
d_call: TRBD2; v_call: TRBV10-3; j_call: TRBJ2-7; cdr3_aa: CASSSGLAVAREQYF
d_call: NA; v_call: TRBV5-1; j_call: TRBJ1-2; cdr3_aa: CASSLTILSGYTF
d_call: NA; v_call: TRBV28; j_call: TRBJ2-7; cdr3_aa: CASSLSSYEQYF
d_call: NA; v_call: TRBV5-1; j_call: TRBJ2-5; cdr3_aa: CASSILLAGGETQYF
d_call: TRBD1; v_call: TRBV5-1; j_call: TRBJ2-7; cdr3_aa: CASSLRTGKSVFYEQYF
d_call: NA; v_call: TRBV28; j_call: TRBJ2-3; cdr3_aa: CASSPWTRPDTQYF
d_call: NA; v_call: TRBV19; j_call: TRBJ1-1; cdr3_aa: CASRPDWGYNTEAFF
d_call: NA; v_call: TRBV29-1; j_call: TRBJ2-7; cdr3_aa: CSVEAQGHPYEQYF
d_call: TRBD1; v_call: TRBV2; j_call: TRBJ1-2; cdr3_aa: CASSAETGGNYGYTF
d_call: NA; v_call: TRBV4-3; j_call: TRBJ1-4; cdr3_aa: CASSAGGNEKLFF
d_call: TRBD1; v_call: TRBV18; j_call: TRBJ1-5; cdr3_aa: CASSPGQGSNQPQHF
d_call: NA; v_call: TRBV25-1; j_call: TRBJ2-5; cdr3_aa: CASNRDREETQYF
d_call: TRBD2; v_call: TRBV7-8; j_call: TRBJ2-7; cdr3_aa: CASSLAVAGGQYEQYF
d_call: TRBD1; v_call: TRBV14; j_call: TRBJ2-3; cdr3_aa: CASSHFQGARDTQYF
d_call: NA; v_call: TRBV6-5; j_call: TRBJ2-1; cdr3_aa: CASREQFF
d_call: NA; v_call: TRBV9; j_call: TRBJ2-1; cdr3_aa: CASSQGEQGRCNEQFF
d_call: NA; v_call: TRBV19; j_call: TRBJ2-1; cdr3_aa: CASTVSPYNEQFF
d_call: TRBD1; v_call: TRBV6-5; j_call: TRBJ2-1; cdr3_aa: CASSYLQGANNEQFF
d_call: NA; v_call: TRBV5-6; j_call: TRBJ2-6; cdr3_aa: CASSLNRVGPNVLTF
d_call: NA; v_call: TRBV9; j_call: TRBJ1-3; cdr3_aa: CASSASGTSGNTIYF
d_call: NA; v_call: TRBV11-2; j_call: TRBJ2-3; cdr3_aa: CASSRQRGTDTQYF
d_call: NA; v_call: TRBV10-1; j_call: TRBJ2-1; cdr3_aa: CASSDPGYNEQFF
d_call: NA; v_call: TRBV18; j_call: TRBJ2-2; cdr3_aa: CASSPGANTGELFF
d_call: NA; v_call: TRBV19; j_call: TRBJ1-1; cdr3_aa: CASSMTGTEAFF
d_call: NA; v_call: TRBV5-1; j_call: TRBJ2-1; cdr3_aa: CASSLALLGNEQFF
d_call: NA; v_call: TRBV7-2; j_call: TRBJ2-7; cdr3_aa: CASSLMRQDYEQYF
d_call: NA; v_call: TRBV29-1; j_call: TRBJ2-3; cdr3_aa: CSVTSTDTQYF
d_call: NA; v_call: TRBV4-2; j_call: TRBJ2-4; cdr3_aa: CASSPEQGTNIQYF
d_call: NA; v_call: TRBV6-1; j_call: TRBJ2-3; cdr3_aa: CASSLSGGGGYF
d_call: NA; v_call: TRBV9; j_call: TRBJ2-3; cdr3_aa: CASSSGVRDTQYF
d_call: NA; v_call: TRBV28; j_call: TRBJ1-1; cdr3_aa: CASSFSKNTEAFF
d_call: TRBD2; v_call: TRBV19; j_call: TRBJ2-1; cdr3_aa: CASSQLAGVYEQFF
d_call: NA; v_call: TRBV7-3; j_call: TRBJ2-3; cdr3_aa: CASSLTSDTQYF
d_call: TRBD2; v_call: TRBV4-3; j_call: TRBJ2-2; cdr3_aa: CASRTSGSSGELFF
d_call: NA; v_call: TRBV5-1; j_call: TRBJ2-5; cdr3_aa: CASSLNPGFSRETQYF
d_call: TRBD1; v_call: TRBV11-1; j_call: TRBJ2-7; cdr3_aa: CASSLPFGTGYYEQYF
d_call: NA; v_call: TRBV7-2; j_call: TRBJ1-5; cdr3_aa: CASTADLDQPQHF
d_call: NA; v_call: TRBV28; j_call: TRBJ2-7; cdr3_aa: CASSLSGSSYEQYF
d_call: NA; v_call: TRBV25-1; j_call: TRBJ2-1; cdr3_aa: CASSDPWGGGEQFF
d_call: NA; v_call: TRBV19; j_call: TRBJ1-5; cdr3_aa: CASSIAGQNQPQHF
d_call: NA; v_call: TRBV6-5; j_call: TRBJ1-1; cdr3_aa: CLHRGAFF
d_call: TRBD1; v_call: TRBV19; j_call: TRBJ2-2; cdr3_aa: CASTKDRGHTGELFF
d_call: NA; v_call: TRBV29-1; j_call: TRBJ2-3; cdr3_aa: CSVKRNSGTDTQYF